This TCR beta chain was recorded in a study of T-cell reconstitution after alpha-beta-depleted transplantation in children (TCRdb year 2016). About the full investigation: T-cell immune reconstitution after TCRalphabeta/CD19-depleted allogeneic hematopoietic cell transplantation in children was quantitatively tracked in the study by means of TCR repertoire profiling. General study outcomes and caveats: Hyperexpanded clone frequencies declined over subsequent months; after one year, T-cell counts and TCRbeta diversity were mostly attributed to newly produced T cells. Apparently early alphabetaT-cell count recovery about two months after transplant reportedly relied on only several hundred rapidly expanded clones derived from non-depleted graft cells. The high TCRbeta diversity at day 60 in some patients was ascribed to recipient T cells and intrathymic progenitors that had survived conditioning.

The germline V gene yields SQVTM for CDR1 and ANQGSEA for CDR2. V is cut back by 6 bases and J by 6 bases, with 7 bases in the junction unmatched. Counted from cysteine to phenylalanine, this CDR3 has 12 amino acids. Just the 36-base CDR3 DNA is kept, in frame starting at base 1. Library creation used PCR. Sequencing used an Illumina HiSeq 2500. To normalize quantification of the TCRbeta repertoire, the TCR libraries were built with molecular barcoding that relied on unique molecular identifiers. TCRdb cleaned the public reads at Q25 with fastp, built clones with MiXCR and kept in-frame beta chains. Records with the same CDR3 protein are collapsed into one entry carrying the most frequent genes and DNA. The sample table records under 35,000 distinct CDR3 sequences; around 6.3% of these occur just once. The ten largest account for 5.5% to 7% of the sample. Reading the label with the study, this specimen's treatment or condition is: allogeneic hematopoietic cell transplantation with graft depleted of TCRalphabeta T cells and CD19 B cells. Transplant recipients were children who received TCRalphabeta/CD19-depleted allogeneic hematopoietic cell grafts.

As regards this clonotype: Its target antigen remains unknown. The record has no base qualities; no much larger clone is one base away.

This receptor chain uses TRBV29-1 and TRBJ2-5, with 7 central nucleotides matching TRBD1. The origin of this receptor is a male patient between 10 and 17 years old who had a stem cell transplant for acute myeloid leukemia, so the T cells may come from the graft donor. The sample in question was PBMCs, mostly from graft donor cells, obtained 180 days after TCRalphabeta/CD19-depleted stem cell transplant. The CDR3 protein sequence reads: CSVLTGKKTQYF. The nucleotides are TGCAGCGTCTTGACAGGGAAAAAGACCCAGTACTTC.